Reported below is one T cell receptor (beta chain). The TCRbeta library incorporated unique molecular identifiers. TCRdb re-called the PCR reads through MiXCR, storing one row per CDR3 protein. This sample has fewer than 550,000 distinct CDR3 sequences, with approximately 10% found just once. This record belongs to a study of T-cell reconstitution after alpha-beta-depleted transplantation in children. The J segment lost 8 bases and the V segment lost 4 bases, leaving 10 bases of the junction unmatched. Germline assignment: CDR1 SGHRS and CDR2 YFSETQ. The CDR3 loop spans 17 amino acids. The TCR was taken from a human donor who donated a stem cell graft to a child with acute myeloid leukemia. Sequencing was performed on PBMCs from the stem cell graft donor, taken from the stem cell graft. This chain connects TRBV5-1 to TRBJ2-1; 15 positions match TRBD2. CDR3 sequence: CASSTGLAGGLWDEQFF. CDR3 nucleotide sequence: TGCGCCAGCAGCACGGGACTAGCGGGGGGCCTTTGGGATGAGCAGTTCTTC.